This T cell receptor (beta chain) comes out of a study of regulatory T cells in long-lasting Graves disease. Indicated time point: newly diagnosed GD, antithyroid drugs for less than 3 months. From PBMCs, RNA was extracted and then used to make the TCR library. The trim removed 0 bases at V and 5 bases at J, leaving 5 bases unmatched. CDR1 is DFQATT and CDR2 is SNEGSKA in the germline V gene (reference sequence). The CDR3 covers 14 residues. This clonotype was recorded at least ten times. TCR beta libraries were built with iRepertoire HTBI primers and Arm-PCR of CDR3 regions. A single record per CDR3 protein comes from TCRdb applying MiXCR to the multiplex PCR reads. The repertoire holds 530,000 or so distinct CDR3 sequences, with approximately 13% as singletons. The sample was also linked to a second study, of T cells in Graves' hyperthyroidism and ophthalmopathy.

This TCR derives from a young man with Graves disease. The source was peripheral blood mononuclear cells (PBMCs), collected at new diagnosis, from a patient treated with antithyroid drugs. The chain is built from TRBV20-1 and TRBJ2-5; 8 bases are shared with TRBD1. The CDR3: CSARETGASETQYF. The CDR3 DNA sequence: TGCAGTGCTAGAGAGACAGGGGCCTCGGAGACCCAGTACTTC.